This T cell receptor beta chain was captured by sequencing in a study of blood T cell repertoires in COVID-19. Only in-frame clones appear in the TCRdb table, and some are missing; sequencing was by immunoSEQ multiplex PCR. This sample carries 95,000 to 120,000 clones, about three quarters of them seen once, and the ten largest clones take about 1.8%. Between the trimmed V and J ends, which lost 6 bases and 4 bases, there was a span of 16 bases. Germline V gene data show CDR1 as LGHDT and CDR2 as YNNKEL (reference sequence). The CDR3 totals 15 residues. Sequenced sample: peripheral blood. V and J are TRBV3-1 (or the pseudogene TRBV3-2) and TRBJ2-1; possible D gene TRBD1, 5 bases. The sequence came from a woman aged 40 to 49 with acute or convalescent COVID-19. The CDR3 here is CASSARVIGYNEQFF. CDR3 in DNA: TGTGCCAGCAGTGCCAGGGTTATTGGATACAATGAGCAGTTCTTC.